The 17 T cell receptor beta chains listed next were all sequenced from one sample in a study of blood T cells in healthy people across ages. PCR was performed a second time for about 6 to 11 cycles using a sample-barcoded 5' primer and a J-beta primer mix. TCRdb reprocessed the 5' RACE reads via MiXCR and lists one record per CDR3 protein. This sample has about 650,000 distinct CDR3 sequences, with 32% found just once. The sequenced sample consisted of blood. These receptors all stem from a woman older than 75 in good health.

Points on this clonotype: A much more abundant neighbour one base away suggests this may be a read error. The chain's CDR3 is CASSLPGRRDEQYF. The CDR3, as DNA: TGCGCCAGCAGCTTACCGGGACGTCGGGATGAGCAGTACTTC. The chain links TRBV5-1 to TRBJ2-5; D possibly matches TRBD1 or TRBD2 (5 bases each). The V gene lost 2 bases and the J gene lost 11 bases, with 19 bases spanning the gap. The CDR3 sequence is 14 residues long. Germline V gene data show CDR1 as SGHRS and CDR2 as YFSETQ.

V and J are TRBV2 and TRBJ1-5; no definite D call. Trimming left V 3 bases short and J 4 bases short, with 7 bases between. Germline V lookup: CDR1 SNHLY, CDR2 FYNNEI. This CDR3 has 13 residues. The CDR3 DNA reads as TGTGCCAGCAGTGAGGAAGTTAATCAGCCCCAGCATTTT. Protein sequence: CASSEEVNQPQHF.

This clonotype was detected ten times or more. V and J are TRBV6-6 and TRBJ1-6; maybe TRBD1 (5 bases). CDR1 is MNHNY and CDR2 is SVGAGI in the germline V gene (reference sequence). V was trimmed by 2 bases and J by 7 bases, leaving 9 bases between them. The CDR3 length is 14 residues. In nucleotides, the CDR3 is TGTGCCAGCAGTTACGGCAAGGGGAATTCACCCCTCCACTTT. This sequence encodes CASSYGKGNSPLHF.

Many counts were recorded for this clonotype. J is TRBJ1-6 and V is TRBV7-8; 7 positions agree with TRBD1. V lost 0 bases and J lost 6; bases outside the gene matches: 5. Germline V gene data show CDR1 as SGHVS and CDR2 as FQNEAQ. The CDR3 loop spans 16 amino acids. The chain's CDR3 is CASSLAQGGTNSPLHF. The CDR3 DNA sequence: TGTGCCAGCAGCTTAGCGCAGGGGGGGACTAATTCACCCCTCCACTTT.

Comment on this clonotype: With a much larger clone just one base away, this may be a read error. The chain has TRBV28 and TRBJ2-1; 14 nucleotides match TRBD2. This CDR3 comprises 16 residues. Germline-derived CDR1 and CDR2 are MDHEN and SYDVKM. DNA of the CDR3: TGTGCCAGCAGTTCCGGACTAGCGGGGGGTATGGATGAGCGGTTCTTC. Amino acid sequence: CASSSGLAGGMDERFF. Combining the CDR3 with reference TRBV28 and TRBJ2-1 gives the whole variable domain DVKVTQSSRYLVKRTGEKVFLECVQDMDHENMFWYRQDPGLGLRLIYFSYDVKMKEKGDIPEGYSVSREKKERFSLILESASTNQTSMYLCASSSGLAGGMDERFFGPGTRLTVL.

This clonotype was counted a few times. One base away lies a much larger clone, so this may be a sequencing read error. V gene TRBV6-1 combines with J gene TRBJ2-5; D unclear. V gave up 5 bases and J gave up 11 bases, with 18 bases separating them. The length of the CDR3 is 13 residues. CDR1 is MNHNS and CDR2 is SASEGT in the germline V gene. CDR3 loop: CASSYLGNNEQYF. Here the CDR3 DNA reads TGTGCCAGCAGTTATTTGGGGAACAATGAGCAGTACTTC.

The chain has TRBV5-1 and TRBJ1-5, with 7 positions matching TRBD1. This CDR3 region has 16 residues. Germline V gene lookup returns CDR1 SGHRS and CDR2 YFSETQ. V was clipped by 6 bases and J by 3 bases; unmatched bases: 12. The CDR3 DNA follows: TGCGCCAGCAACCTAGACCCGACAGGGCCCAATCAGCCCCAGCATTTT. As protein: CASNLDPTGPNQPQHF.

This clonotype occurred many times. The chain has TRBV6-5 and TRBJ2-7; D gene ambiguous. Germline loops: CDR1 MNHEY, CDR2 SVGAGI. The length of the CDR3 is 12 residues. The germline V and J ends were trimmed by 5 bases and 4 bases, with 9 bases remaining between them. The CDR3, as DNA: TGTGCCAGCAGTCCCGGCAGGTACGAGCAGTACTTC. Translated, it gives CASSPGRYEQYF.

In this sample, this clonotype turned up once. Given a much more abundant clone one base away, this may be a read error. The rearrangement joins TRBV6-2 or TRBV6-3 to TRBJ2-3, with 9 positions matching TRBD2. CDR1 is MNHEY, CDR2 SVGEGT, per germline. The CDR3 extends over 19 amino acids. The CDR3 region has the DNA TGTGCCGGCAGTTTGGTAGCAGGTGGCGGGGGGGGCCGCACAGATACGCAGTATTTT. It encodes CAGSLVAGGGGGRTDTQYF.

In regard to this clonotype: A single base separates this from a much larger clone, so it may be a read error. The chain links TRBV29-1 to TRBJ2-3, with TRBD2 as a possible D gene (7 bases). This CDR3 comprises 15 residues. CDR1 is SQVTM, CDR2 ANQGSEA, per germline. The CDR3 sequence is CNVEEGGGLTDTQYF. The CDR3 DNA sequence: TGCAACGTTGAGGAGGGGGGGGGCTTAACAGATACGCAGTATTTT.

This clonotype came up many times. The chain uses TRBV20-1 and TRBJ2-1, with a weak D call TRBD2 (6 bases). Germline CDR1 reads DFQATT; CDR2 reads SNEGSKA (reference sequence). The germline V and J ends were trimmed by 5 bases and 4 bases, with 9 bases remaining between them. CDR3 size: 12 residues. CDR3 residues: CSAEGTYNEQFF. The CDR3 DNA follows: TGCAGTGCTGAAGGGACTTACAATGAGCAGTTCTTC.

The DNA of the CDR3 is TGTGCCACCAGCCGGACTAGCGGGGGTTCTAGCACAGATACGCAGTATTTT. Translated: CATSRTSGGSSTDTQYF. This chain connects TRBV24-1 to TRBJ2-3; 13 positions match TRBD2. Trimming cost V 7 bases and J 0 bases; bases outside gene matches: 6. The CDR3 totals 17 residues. Germline V gene sequence: CDR1 KGHDR, CDR2 SFDVKD.

Ten or more counts support this clonotype. For the CDR3, the DNA is TGTGCCACCAGCACCCGGCTATCGGTGGATACGCAGTATTTT. As protein: CATSTRLSVDTQYF. The genes are TRBV15 and TRBJ2-3; D gene unclear. The length of the CDR3 is 14 residues. Trimming cost V 4 bases and J 6 bases, with 14 bases left between them. CDR1 is LNHNV and CDR2 is YYDKDF in the germline V gene (reference sequence).

The J gene is TRBJ2-2, the V gene TRBV20-1; 7 nucleotides line up with TRBD1. There are 13 residues in the CDR3. From germline, CDR1 is DFQATT and CDR2 SNEGSKA (reference sequence). V gave up 2 bases and J gave up 5 bases; unmatched junction bases: 2. The CDR3 DNA is TGCAGTGCTAGACCACAGGGGACCGGGGAGCTGTTTTTT. Translation gives CSARPQGTGELFF.

The sample holds many counts of this clonotype. This rearrangement joins TRBV19 to TRBJ2-1; D perhaps matches TRBD1 (6 bases). This CDR3 is built from 16 residues. The V end was cut by 4 bases, the J end by 6 bases, with 19 bases between. In germline, CDR1 is LNHDA, CDR2 SQIVND (reference sequence). DNA of the CDR3: TGTGCCAGTAGTACGCAACAGGGCGGCAAGGGCAATGAGCAGTTCTTC. Translated: CASSTQQGGKGNEQFF. The full variable domain, rest sourced from reference TRBV19 and TRBJ2-1, is DGGITQSPKYLFRKEGQNVTLSCEQNLNHDAMYWYRQDPGQGLRLIYYSQIVNDFQKGDIAEGYSVSREKKESFPLTVTSAQKNPTAFYLCASSTQQGGKGNEQFFGPGTRLTVL.

This clonotype was found a few times. J is TRBJ2-2 and V is TRBV7-3; TRBD1 aligns across 9 bases. CDR1 is SGHTA and CDR2 is FQGTGA in the germline V gene. CDR3 length equals 14 residues. The ends lost 3 bases at V and 5 bases at J; junction bases unmatched: 1. This CDR3 reads CASSFGQGTGELFF. In DNA form, the CDR3 reads TGTGCCAGCAGCTTCGGACAGGGGACCGGGGAGCTGTTTTTT.

This clonotype was observed at least ten times. The chain is built from TRBV20-1 and TRBJ2-7, with D unresolved. The CDR3 covers 13 residues. From germline, CDR1 is DFQATT and CDR2 SNEGSKA (reference sequence). Between the trimmed V and J ends, which lost 4 bases and 9 bases, there was a span of 19 bases. CDR3 loop: CSAIPGPTKGQYF. The CDR3 region has the DNA TGCAGTGCTATACCCGGGCCCACTAAAGGGCAGTACTTC.